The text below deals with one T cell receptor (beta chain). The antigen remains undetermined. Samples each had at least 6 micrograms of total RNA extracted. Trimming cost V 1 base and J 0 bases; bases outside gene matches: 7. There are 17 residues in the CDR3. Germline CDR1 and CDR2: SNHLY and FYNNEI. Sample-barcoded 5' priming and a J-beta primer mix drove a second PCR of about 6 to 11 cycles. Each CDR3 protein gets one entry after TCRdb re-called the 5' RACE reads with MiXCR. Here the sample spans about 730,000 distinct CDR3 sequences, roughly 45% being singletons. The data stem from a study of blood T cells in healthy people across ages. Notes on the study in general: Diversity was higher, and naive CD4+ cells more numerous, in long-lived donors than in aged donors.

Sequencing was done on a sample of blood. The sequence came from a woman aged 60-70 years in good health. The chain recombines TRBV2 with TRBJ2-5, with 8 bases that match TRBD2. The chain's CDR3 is CASSEGLAGSYQETQYF. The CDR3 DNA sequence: TGTGCCAGCAGTGAAGGGCTAGCGGGCTCGTACCAAGAGACCCAGTACTTC.